This T cell receptor (beta chain) came from a study of response to subunit inactivated influenza vaccine. TCRdb analysed the RT-PCR reads with MiXCR anew, one entry per CDR3 protein. This sample has a few hundred thousand distinct CDR3 sequences; roughly 12% occur once, and the top ten carry roughly 11%. This clonotype was seen a few times. The V gene's germline CDR1 is SGDLS and CDR2 YYNGEE. The germline V and J ends were trimmed by 3 bases and 1 base, with 10 bases remaining between them. CDR3 length: 15 amino acids. These same data were also listed under a study on T cells expressing NK-cell markers. That report adds: In generating TCR beta cDNA, 5'RACE template switching with UMIs was used.

The sample was PBMCs from blood, taken on the day of vaccination. This chain connects TRBV9 to TRBJ2-2, with a tentative D call TRBD1 (6 bases). This TCR derives from a man aged 50-59 years who received an inactivated influenza vaccine. The chain's CDR3 is CASSEDRKNTGELFF. The CDR3 region has the DNA TGTGCCAGCAGCGAGGACAGAAAGAACACCGGGGAGCTGTTTTTT.